The 8 T cell receptor beta chains below come from one sample, sequenced in a study of T cell responses to AZD1222 COVID-19 vaccine. Libraries were prepared by immunoSEQ multiplex PCR; TCRdb keeps only in-frame clonotypes and omits some of them. The sample comprises some 200,000 clones, approximately 90% of which are singletons, and about 24% rests with the top ten. Source: peripheral blood, taken 28 days after the second AZD1222 dose. Source of these receptors: an adult who received the AZD1222 COVID-19 vaccine.

This chain links TRBV10-3 with TRBJ2-5; 11 bases line up with TRBD2. This CDR3 is 15 amino acids long. The V segment lost 10 bases and the J segment 4 bases; nucleotides outside the gene matches: 11. The germline V gene has CDR1 ENHRY and CDR2 SYGVKD. The CDR3 protein is CATLVAGGRGETQYF. CDR3 bases: TGTGCCACGTTAGTAGCGGGAGGGCGGGGAGAGACCCAGTACTTC.

The genes are TRBV6-4 and TRBJ2-1; D gene unclear. V was clipped by 2 bases and J by 10 bases, with 15 bases between them. CDR1 is MRHNA and CDR2 is SNTAGT in the germline V gene. This CDR3 is built from 14 residues. Here the CDR3 reads CASSDGYPAGEQFF. The CDR3 DNA follows: TGTGCCAGCAGTGACGGCTATCCTGCCGGGGAGCAGTTCTTC.

The J gene is TRBJ2-1, the V gene TRBV28, with a possible D match to TRBD2 (5 bases). This CDR3 region has 14 residues. Germline loops: CDR1 MDHEN, CDR2 SYDVKM. Trimming shortened V by 5 bases and J by 10 bases, and 18 bases separated the two germline ends. The CDR3 DNA reads TGTGCCAGCAGTCCGAGACCCCCCCCGGGAGAGCAGTTCTTC. It encodes CASSPRPPPGEQFF.

CDR3 protein: CASRENYEQYF. CDR3 DNA sequence: TGTGCCAGCAGGGAAAACTACGAGCAGTACTTC. J is TRBJ2-7 and V is TRBV7-9, with D unresolved. This CDR3 contains 11 residues. The germline CDR1 and CDR2 sequences are SEHNR and FQNEAQ (reference sequence). V gave up 6 bases and J gave up 3 bases, with 6 bases separating them.

The genes are TRBV28 and TRBJ2-5; no firm D call. Trimming left V 5 bases short and J 7 bases short, with 20 bases between. This CDR3 contains 15 residues. In germline, CDR1 is MDHEN, CDR2 SYDVKM. Here the CDR3 DNA reads TGTGCCAGCAGTATATCCCCTATGGCTCTCGGGACCCAGTACTTC. Translated, it gives CASSISPMALGTQYF. The variable domain in full, with the rest retrieved from reference TRBV28 and TRBJ2-5, is DVKVTQSSRYLVKRTGEKVFLECVQDMDHENMFWYRQDPGLGLRLIYFSYDVKMKEKGDIPEGYSVSREKKERFSLILESASTNQTSMYLCASSISPMALGTQYFGPGTRLLVL.

This sequence joins TRBV30 and TRBJ2-1, with D hard to call. Germline-derived CDR1 and CDR2 are GTSNPN and SVGIG (reference sequence). V lost 1 base, J lost 5 bases, and 9 bases lay in between. The CDR3 has 13 residues. This CDR3 reads CAWSGANNNEQFF. The DNA of the CDR3 is TGTGCCTGGAGTGGGGCAAATAACAATGAGCAGTTCTTC. Full variable domain (missing parts from reference TRBV30 and TRBJ2-1): SQTIHQWPATLVQPVGSPLSLECTVEGTSNPNLYWYRQAAGRGLQLLFYSVGIGQISSEVPQNLSASRPQDRQFILSSKKLLLSDSGFYLCAWSGANNNEQFFGPGTRLTVL.

V usage is TRBV28 and J usage is TRBJ2-1, with D possibly being TRBD2 (6 bases). Germline V gives CDR1 MDHEN, CDR2 SYDVKM. This CDR3 region has 16 residues. Trimming shortened V by 6 bases and J by 9 bases, and 24 bases separated the two germline ends. CDR3 nucleotides: TGTGCCAGCAGCCCAGGGCGGAGGGTCCGACGCCCTGAGCAGTTCTTC. This sequence encodes CASSPGRRVRRPEQFF.

The chain is built from TRBV5-1 and TRBJ2-2; TRBD1 or TRBD2 may be the D gene (5 bases each). V was cut by 1 base and J by 4 bases, with 14 bases left in between. The CDR3 loop spans 16 amino acids. CDR1 is SGHRS, CDR2 YFSETQ, per germline. CDR3 in DNA: TGCGCCAGCAGCTTGAGGTGGGGCCGGGGCACCGGGGAGCTGTTTTTT. This codes for CASSLRWGRGTGELFF.